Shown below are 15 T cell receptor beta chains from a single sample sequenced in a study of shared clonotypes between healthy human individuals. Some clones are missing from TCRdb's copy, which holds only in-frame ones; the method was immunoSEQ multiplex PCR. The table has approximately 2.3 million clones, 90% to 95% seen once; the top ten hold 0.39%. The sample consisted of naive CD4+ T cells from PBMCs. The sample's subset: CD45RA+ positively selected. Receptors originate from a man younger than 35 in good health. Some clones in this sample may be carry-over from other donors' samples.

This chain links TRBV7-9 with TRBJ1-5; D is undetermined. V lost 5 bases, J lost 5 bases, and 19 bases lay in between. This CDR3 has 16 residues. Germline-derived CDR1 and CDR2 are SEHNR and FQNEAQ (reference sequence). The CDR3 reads CASSQSGAAIDQPQHF. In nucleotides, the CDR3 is TGTGCCAGCAGCCAATCGGGAGCTGCCATTGATCAGCCCCAGCATTTT.

The CDR3 region has the DNA TGCGCCAGCAGCCCCCGGGACTGGAATGAGCAGTTCTTC. Its translation: CASSPRDWNEQFF. V usage is TRBV5-1 and J usage is TRBJ2-1; the D gene is possibly TRBD2 (6 bases). V dropped 4 bases and J dropped 7 bases, with 12 bases sitting between them. CDR3 length equals 13 residues. Germline V lookup: CDR1 SGHRS, CDR2 YFSETQ.

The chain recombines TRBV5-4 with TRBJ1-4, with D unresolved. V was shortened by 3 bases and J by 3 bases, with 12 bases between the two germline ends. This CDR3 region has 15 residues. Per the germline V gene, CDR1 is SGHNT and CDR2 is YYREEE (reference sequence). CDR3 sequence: CASSSLPGSNEKLFF. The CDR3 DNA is TGTGCCAGCAGCTCCTTGCCTGGATCTAATGAAAAACTGTTTTTT.

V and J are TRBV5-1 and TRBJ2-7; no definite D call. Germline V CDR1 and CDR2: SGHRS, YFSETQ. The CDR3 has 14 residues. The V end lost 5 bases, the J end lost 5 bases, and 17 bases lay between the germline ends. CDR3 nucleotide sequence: TGCGCCAGCAGTGAGCATCAAGATCCCCACGAGCAGTACTTC. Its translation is CASSEHQDPHEQYF. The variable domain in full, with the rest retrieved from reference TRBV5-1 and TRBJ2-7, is KAGVTQTPRYLIKTRGQQVTLSCSPISGHRSVSWYQQTPGQGLQFLFEYFSETQRNKGNFPGRFSGRQFSNSRSEMNVSTLELGDSALYLCASSEHQDPHEQYFGPGTRLTVT.

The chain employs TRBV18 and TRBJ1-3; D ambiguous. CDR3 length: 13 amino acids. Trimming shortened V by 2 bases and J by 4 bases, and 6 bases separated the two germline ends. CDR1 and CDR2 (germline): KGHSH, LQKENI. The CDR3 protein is CASSPSQGNTIYF. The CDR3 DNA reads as TGTGCCAGCTCACCATCCCAAGGAAACACCATATATTTT.

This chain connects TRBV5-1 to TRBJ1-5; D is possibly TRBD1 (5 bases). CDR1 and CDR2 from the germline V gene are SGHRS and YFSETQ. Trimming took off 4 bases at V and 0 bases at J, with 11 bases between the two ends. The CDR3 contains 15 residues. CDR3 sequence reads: CASSIGTGSNQPQHF. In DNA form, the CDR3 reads TGCGCCAGCAGCATCGGTACAGGTAGCAATCAGCCCCAGCATTTT.

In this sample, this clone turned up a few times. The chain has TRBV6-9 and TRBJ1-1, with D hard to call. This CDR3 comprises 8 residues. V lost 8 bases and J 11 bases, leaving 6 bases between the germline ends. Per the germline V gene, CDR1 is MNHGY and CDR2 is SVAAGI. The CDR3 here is CASLQAFF. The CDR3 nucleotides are TGTGCCAGCCTTCAGGCTTTCTTT.

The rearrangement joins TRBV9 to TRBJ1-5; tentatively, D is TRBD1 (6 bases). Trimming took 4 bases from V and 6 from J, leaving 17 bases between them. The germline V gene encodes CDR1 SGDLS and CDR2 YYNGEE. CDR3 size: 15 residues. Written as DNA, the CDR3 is TGTGCCAGCAGCCAAGGGGGGGGACGGGGTCAGCCCCAGCATTTT. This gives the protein CASSQGGGRGQPQHF.

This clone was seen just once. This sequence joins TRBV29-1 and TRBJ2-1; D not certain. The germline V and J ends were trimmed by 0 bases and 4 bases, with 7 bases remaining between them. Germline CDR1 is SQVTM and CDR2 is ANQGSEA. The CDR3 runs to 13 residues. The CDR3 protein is CSVEDRTYNEQFF. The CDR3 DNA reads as TGCAGCGTTGAAGATAGAACTTACAATGAGCAGTTCTTC.

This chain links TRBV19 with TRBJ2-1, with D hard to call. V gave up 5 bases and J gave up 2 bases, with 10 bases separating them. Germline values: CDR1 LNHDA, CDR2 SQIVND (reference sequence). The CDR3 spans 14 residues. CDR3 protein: CASSRGKTYNEQFF. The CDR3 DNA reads TGTGCCAGTAGTCGTGGGAAAACCTACAATGAGCAGTTCTTC.

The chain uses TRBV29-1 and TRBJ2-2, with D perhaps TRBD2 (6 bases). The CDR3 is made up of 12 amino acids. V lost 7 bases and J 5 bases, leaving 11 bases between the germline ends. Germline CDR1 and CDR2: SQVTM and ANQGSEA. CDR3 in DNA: TGCAGCGGAAAAGGGAGGACCGGGGAGCTGTTTTTT. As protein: CSGKGRTGELFF.

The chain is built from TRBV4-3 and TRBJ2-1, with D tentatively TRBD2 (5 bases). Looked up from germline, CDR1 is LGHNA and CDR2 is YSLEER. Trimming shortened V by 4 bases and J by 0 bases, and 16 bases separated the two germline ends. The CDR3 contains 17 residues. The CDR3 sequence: CASSRWRTGSSYNEQFF. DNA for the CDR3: TGCGCCAGCAGCCGGTGGAGGACTGGAAGCTCCTACAATGAGCAGTTCTTC.

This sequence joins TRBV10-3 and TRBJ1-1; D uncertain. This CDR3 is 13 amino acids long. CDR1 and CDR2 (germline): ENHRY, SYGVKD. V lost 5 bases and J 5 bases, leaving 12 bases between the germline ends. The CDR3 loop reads CAISRLVGTEAFF. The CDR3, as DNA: TGTGCCATCAGTCGGTTGGTCGGAACTGAAGCTTTCTTT.

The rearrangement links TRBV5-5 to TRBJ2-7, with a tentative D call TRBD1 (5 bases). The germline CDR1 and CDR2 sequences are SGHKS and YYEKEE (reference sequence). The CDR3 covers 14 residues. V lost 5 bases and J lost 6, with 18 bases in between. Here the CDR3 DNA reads TGTGCCAGCAGAACAGGTTCCAACTACGGCGAGCAGTACTTC. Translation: CASRTGSNYGEQYF.

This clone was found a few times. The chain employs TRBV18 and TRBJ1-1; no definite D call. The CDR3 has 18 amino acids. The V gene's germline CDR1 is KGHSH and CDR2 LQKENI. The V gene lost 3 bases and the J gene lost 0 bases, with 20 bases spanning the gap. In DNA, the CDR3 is TGTGCCAGCTCACCTAACGGCGCCCCTCCGTCAATGAACACTGAAGCTTTCTTT. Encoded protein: CASSPNGAPPSMNTEAFF.